What follows describes a single T cell receptor beta chain. Its binding antigen is unknown. No quality values exist for individual bases; no much larger clone is one base distant. The record originates from a study of beta chain features in type 1 diabetes listed by TCRdb under 2018. Notes on the research overall: Mean age, gender distribution, total cell number and subset yield did not differ between patients and healthy donors. Across all samples, roughly 110,000,000 sorted cells were examined, and cell number per subset correlated strongly with RNA yield. The study compared the TCRB repertoires of sorted circulating CD4+ T cell subsets in recently diagnosed type 1 diabetes patients with those in matched healthy donors. Naive and central memory subsets were obtained from all 30 or so donors, but regulatory and stem cell-like memory subsets were isolated from only 8 patients and about eight healthy donors.

Including cysteine and phenylalanine, the CDR3 has 14 amino acids. Only CDR3 DNA is held: 42 bases, read in frame from base 1. The trim is 7 bases for V and 2 bases for J, with a gap of 14 bases between the germline ends. Reading the germline V gene (reference sequence) gives CDR1 GTSNPN and CDR2 SVGIG. From each donor, a single peripheral blood sample of around 120 mL on average was drawn into heparinised tubes. Naive, central memory, regulatory and stem cell-like memory CD4+ T cells were sorted on a BD FACSAria II using a panel including CD45RO, CCR7, CD25, CD127, CD95 and CD27. Every sorted population had a purity above 95%. Right away, PBMCs were isolated by Lymphoprep density gradient centrifugation and were stained directly, with no culture step. So that batch effects would be minimized, each experiment stained and sorted samples in pairs, pairing one healthy donor with one patient. The High Capacity cDNA Reverse Transcription Kit was used to reverse transcribe all of the isolated RNA, meaning that expressed TCRB transcripts were what got sequenced. Deep immunoSEQ sequencing was applied to naive, central memory and regulatory T cell samples, giving an average of roughly 3.3 million total reads per sample. After sorted cells were lysed in RLT buffer, RNA was extracted with DNase-treated RNeasy Micro or Mini kits, with the choice depending on cell number. Each cell subset was processed separately to prevent cross-contamination, with patient and healthy donor samples processed together. The immunoSEQ multiplex PCR was used to amplify TCRB sequences from cDNA, yielding 87-bp fragments that span the CDR3 region. The amplicons were sequenced using the Illumina HiSeq platform. Turning to the authors' computational methods: PCR bias was corrected computationally using synthetic template baselines, and reads within Hamming distance 2 were collapsed, with unmergeable singletons discarded. Reads were aligned against IMGT to assign V, D and J genes, CDR3 length and insertions or deletions at six rearrangement sites. Within each subset, clonotype counts were normalized to sorted cell number, and only after that were true diversity and Gini coefficients computed with the tcR R package. The overlap coefficient, calculated on TCRB nucleotide sequences, was used to measure repertoire sharing. Out-of-frame TCRB sequences from naive cells were analyzed as a proxy for the pre-selection repertoire. What TCRdb holds here is the immuneACCESS table cut down to in-frame rearrangements. Part of the clones is not present; checked against another copy, under half of the missing clones reflect an unresolved V gene, and the others are unexplained. V and J calls and clone size are as listed in that table; D and trimming were resolved from the DNA. This sample comprises hundreds of thousands of clones, over 12% of them detected only once. The ten largest clones take up approximately 0.042% of the sample.

Beyond this particular receptor, the publication reports: Because cDNA rather than genomic DNA was sequenced, highly expressing activated cells could have been over-represented, although no difference in activation and CD3 levels was found between groups. Only small numbers of individuals were included in the HLA sub-analyses, which left unresolved whether HLA type had any influence on TCRB rearrangement. Naive, central memory and regulatory TCRB repertoires appeared more similar among patients than among healthy donors. Shorter templates might be favored by PCR, yet because patient and control samples were amplified and corrected together, any such skew would affect both groups equally. At VDJ recombination sites, type 1 diabetes patients had fewer insertions and more deleted nucleotides, which implies abnormalities in thymic rearrangement. Type 1 diabetes patients showed a moderate but significant shortening of TCRB CDR3 length in all four CD4+ subsets.

Sequencing was done on a sample of naive CD4+ T cells from blood. The cell subset or site label, as the study defines it: true naive CD4+ T cells. The sequence joins TRBV30 to TRBJ1-4; the D gene is not confidently resolved. This receptor was identified in a man between 18 and 29 years old with type 1 diabetes. The CDR3 is CASPVPPTNEKLFF. DNA sequence: TGTGCCTCCCCTGTGCCACCCACTAATGAAAAACTGTTTTTT. Full variable domain (CDR3 extended with the reference TRBV30 and TRBJ1-4 proteins): SQTIHQWPATLVQPVGSPLSLECTVEGTSNPNLYWYRQAAGRGLQLLFYSVGIGQISSEVPQNLSASRPQDRQFILSSKKLLLSDSGFYLCASPVPPTNEKLFFGSGTQLSVL.